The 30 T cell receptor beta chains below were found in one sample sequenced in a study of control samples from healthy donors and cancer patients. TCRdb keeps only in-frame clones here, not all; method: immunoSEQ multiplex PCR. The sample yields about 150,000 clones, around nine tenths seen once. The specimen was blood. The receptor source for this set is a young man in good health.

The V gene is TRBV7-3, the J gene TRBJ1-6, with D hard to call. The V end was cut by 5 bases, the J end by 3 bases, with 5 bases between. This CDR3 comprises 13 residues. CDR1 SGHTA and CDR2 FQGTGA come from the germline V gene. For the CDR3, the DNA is TGTGCCAGCAGCCGATTCTATAATTCACCCCTCCACTTT. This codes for CASSRFYNSPLHF.

CDR3 residues: CASRQGGAGSYNEQFF. In DNA form, the CDR3 reads TGTGCCAGCAGACAAGGGGGCGCGGGGTCCTACAATGAGCAGTTCTTC. The gene calls are TRBV7-2 and TRBJ2-1; possible D gene TRBD1, 7 bases. The germline V and J ends were trimmed by 6 bases and 1 base, with 16 bases remaining between them. Germline V gene data show CDR1 as SGHTA and CDR2 as FQGNSA. The CDR3 runs 16 residues.

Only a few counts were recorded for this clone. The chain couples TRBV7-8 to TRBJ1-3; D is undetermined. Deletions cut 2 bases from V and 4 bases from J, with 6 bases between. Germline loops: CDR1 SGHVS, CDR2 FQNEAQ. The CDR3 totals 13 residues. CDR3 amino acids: CASSLFRGNTIYF. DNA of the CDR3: TGTGCCAGCAGCTTATTTCGGGGAAACACCATATATTTT.

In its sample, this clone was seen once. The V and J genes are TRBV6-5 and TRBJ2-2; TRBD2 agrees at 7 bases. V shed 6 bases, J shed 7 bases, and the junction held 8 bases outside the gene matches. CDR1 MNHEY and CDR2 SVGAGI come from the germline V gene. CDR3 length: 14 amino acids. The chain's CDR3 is CASRRSGRGGELFF. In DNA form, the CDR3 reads TGTGCCAGCAGGAGATCAGGGAGGGGCGGGGAGCTGTTTTTT.

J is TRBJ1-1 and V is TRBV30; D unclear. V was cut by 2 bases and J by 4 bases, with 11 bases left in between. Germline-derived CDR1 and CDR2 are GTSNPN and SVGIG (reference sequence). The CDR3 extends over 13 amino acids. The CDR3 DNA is TGTGCCTGGAGTATCGAGGGTTTCACTGAAGCTTTCTTT. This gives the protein CAWSIEGFTEAFF.

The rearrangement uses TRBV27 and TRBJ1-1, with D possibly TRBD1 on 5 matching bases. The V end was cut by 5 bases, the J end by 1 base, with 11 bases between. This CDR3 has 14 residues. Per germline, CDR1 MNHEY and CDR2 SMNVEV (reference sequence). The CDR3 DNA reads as TGTGCCAGCAGTGAATGGGGGGGGAACACTGAAGCTTTCTTT. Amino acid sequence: CASSEWGGNTEAFF.

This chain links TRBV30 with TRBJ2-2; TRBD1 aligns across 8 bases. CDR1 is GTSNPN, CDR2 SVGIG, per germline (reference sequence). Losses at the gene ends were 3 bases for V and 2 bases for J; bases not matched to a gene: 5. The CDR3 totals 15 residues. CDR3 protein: CAWRFTGGNTGELFF. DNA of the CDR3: TGTGCCTGGAGGTTTACAGGGGGAAACACCGGGGAGCTGTTTTTT.

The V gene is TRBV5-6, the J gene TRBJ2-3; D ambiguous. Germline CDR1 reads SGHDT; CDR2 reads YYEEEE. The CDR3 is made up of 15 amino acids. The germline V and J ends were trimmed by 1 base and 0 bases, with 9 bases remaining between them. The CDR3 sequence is CASSLIQDSTDTQYF. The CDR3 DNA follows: TGTGCCAGCAGCTTGATCCAGGATAGCACAGATACGCAGTATTTT.

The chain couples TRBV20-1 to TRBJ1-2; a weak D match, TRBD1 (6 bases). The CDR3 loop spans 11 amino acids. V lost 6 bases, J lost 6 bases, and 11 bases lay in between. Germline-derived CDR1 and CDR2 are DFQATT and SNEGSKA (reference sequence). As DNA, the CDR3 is TGCAGTGCGGGGGGCAGGGATGGCTACACCTTC. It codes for CSAGGRDGYTF.

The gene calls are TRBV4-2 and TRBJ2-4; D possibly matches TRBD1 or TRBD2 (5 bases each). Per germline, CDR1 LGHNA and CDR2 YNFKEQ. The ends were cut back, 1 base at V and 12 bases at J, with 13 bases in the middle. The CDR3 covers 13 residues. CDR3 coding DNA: TGTGCCAGCAGCCAAGCCCGGGGCGATACTCAGTACTTC. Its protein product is CASSQARGDTQYF.

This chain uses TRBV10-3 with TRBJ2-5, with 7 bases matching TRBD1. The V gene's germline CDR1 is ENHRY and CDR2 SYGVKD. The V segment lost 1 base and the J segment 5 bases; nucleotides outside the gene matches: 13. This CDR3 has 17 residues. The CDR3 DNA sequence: TGTGCCATCAGTGAGTACGGCTACCAAGGGGGCCAGGAGACCCAGTACTTC. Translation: CAISEYGYQGGQETQYF.

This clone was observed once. CDR3: CASSQGGRTGGIGNEQFF. CDR3 DNA sequence: TGCGCCAGCAGCCAAGGGGGTCGGACAGGGGGCATTGGGAATGAGCAGTTCTTC. The chain recombines TRBV4-3 with TRBJ2-1, with 11 nucleotides matching TRBD1. CDR3 length: 18 amino acids. V lost 1 base and J lost 7; bases outside the gene matches: 12. The germline gives CDR1 LGHNA, CDR2 YSLEER.

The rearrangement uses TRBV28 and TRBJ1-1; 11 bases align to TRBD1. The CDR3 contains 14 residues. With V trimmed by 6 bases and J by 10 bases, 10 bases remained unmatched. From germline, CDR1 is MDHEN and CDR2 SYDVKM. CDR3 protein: CASRTYRDRGGAFF. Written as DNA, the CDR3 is TGTGCCAGCAGAACCTACCGGGACAGGGGGGGAGCTTTCTTT. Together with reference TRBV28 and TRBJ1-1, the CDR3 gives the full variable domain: DVKVTQSSRYLVKRTGEKVFLECVQDMDHENMFWYRQDPGLGLRLIYFSYDVKMKEKGDIPEGYSVSREKKERFSLILESASTNQTSMYLCASRTYRDRGGAFFGQGTRLTVV.

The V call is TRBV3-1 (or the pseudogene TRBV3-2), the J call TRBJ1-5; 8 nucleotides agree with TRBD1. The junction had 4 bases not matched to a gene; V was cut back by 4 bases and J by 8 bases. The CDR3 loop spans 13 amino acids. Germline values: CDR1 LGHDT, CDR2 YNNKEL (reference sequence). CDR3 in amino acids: CASSPDRGKPQHF. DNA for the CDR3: TGTGCCAGCAGCCCAGACAGGGGAAAGCCCCAGCATTTT.

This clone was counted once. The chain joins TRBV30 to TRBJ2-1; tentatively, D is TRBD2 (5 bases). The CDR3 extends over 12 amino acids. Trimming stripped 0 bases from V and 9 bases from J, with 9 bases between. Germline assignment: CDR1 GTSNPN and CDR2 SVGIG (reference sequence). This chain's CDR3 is CAWSVGGGEQFF. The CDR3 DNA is TGTGCCTGGAGTGTAGGAGGCGGTGAGCAGTTCTTC.

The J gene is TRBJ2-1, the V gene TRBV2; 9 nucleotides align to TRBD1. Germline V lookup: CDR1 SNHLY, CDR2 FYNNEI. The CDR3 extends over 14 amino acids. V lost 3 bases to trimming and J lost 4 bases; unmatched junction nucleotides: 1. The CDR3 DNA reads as TGTGCCAGCAGTGACGGGACAGGGTACAATGAGCAGTTCTTC. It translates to CASSDGTGYNEQFF.

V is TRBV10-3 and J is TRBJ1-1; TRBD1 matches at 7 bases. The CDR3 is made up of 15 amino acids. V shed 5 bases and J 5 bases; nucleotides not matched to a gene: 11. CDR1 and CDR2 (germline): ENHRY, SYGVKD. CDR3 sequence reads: CAISTYPQGGTEAFF. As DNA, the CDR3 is TGTGCCATCAGTACATACCCCCAGGGGGGGACTGAAGCTTTCTTT.

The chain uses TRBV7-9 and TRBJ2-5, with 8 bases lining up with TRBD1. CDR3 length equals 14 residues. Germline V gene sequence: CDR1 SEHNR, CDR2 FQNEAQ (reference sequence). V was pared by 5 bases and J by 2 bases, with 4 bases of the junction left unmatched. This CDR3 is CASSGRTGQETQYF. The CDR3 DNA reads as TGTGCCAGCAGCGGGCGGACAGGGCAAGAGACCCAGTACTTC.

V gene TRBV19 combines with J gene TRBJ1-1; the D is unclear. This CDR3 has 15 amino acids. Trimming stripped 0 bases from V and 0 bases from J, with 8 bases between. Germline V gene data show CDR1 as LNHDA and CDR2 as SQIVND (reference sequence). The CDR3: CASSIEGTMNTEAFF. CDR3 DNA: TGTGCCAGTAGTATAGAGGGTACCATGAACACTGAAGCTTTCTTT.

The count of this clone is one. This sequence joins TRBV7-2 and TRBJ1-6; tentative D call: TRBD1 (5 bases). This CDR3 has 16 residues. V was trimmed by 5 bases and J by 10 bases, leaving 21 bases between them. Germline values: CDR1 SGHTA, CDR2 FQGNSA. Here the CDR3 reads CASSLHVRTSASPLHF. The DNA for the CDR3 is TGTGCCAGCAGCCTCCACGTCCGGACAAGTGCATCACCCCTCCACTTT.

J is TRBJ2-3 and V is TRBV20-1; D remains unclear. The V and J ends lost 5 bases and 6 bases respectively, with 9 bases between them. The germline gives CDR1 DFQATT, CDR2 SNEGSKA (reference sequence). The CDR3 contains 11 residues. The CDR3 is CSADTVDTQYF. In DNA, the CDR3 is TGCAGTGCTGACACCGTGGATACGCAGTATTTT.

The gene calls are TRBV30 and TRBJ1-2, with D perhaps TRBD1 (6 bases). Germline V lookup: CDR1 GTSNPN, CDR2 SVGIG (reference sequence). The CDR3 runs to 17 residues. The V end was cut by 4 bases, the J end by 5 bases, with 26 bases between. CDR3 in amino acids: CAWISKFGTLNGYGYTF. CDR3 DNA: TGTGCCTGGATTTCCAAGTTCGGGACACTCAACGGGTATGGCTACACCTTC.

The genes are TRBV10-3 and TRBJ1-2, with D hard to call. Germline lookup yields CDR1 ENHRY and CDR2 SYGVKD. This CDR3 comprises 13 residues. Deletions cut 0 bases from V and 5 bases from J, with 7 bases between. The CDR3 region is CAISESEGYGYTF. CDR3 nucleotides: TGTGCCATCAGTGAGTCCGAAGGGTATGGCTACACCTTC.

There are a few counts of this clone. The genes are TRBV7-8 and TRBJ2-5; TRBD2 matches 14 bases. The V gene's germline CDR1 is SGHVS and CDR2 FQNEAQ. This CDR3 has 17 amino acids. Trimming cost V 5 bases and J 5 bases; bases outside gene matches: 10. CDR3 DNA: TGTGCCAGCAGCGGACTAGCGGGGGGACTGGACTCGGAGACCCAGTACTTC. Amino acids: CASSGLAGGLDSETQYF.

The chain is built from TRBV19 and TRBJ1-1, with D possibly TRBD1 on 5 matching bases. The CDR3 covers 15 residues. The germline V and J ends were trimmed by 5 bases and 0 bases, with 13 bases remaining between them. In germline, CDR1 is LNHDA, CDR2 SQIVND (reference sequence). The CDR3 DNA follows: TGTGCCAGTAGTTACCTAGGGGTTATGAACACTGAAGCTTTCTTT. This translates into CASSYLGVMNTEAFF.

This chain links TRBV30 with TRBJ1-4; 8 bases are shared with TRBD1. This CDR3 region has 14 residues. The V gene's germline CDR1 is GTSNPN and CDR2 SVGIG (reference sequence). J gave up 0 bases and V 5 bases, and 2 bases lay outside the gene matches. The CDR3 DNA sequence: TGTGCCTGGGGGACAGGCGCAACTAATGAAAAACTGTTTTTT. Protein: CAWGTGATNEKLFF.

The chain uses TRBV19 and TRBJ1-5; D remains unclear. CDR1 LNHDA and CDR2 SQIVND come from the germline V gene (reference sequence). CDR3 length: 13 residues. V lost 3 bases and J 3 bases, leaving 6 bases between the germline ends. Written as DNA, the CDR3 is TGTGCCAGTAGTATGTGGACCAATCAGCCCCAGCATTTT. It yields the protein CASSMWTNQPQHF.

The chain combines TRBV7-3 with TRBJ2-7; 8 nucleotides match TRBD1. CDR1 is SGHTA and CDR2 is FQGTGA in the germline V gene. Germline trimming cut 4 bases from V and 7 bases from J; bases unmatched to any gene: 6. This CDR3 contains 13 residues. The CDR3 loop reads CASSSHRGMEQYF. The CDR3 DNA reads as TGTGCCAGCAGCTCCCACAGGGGGATGGAGCAGTACTTC.

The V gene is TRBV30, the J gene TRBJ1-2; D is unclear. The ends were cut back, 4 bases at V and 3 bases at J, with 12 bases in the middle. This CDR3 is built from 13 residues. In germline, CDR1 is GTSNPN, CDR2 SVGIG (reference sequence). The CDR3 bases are TGTGCCTGGAAGGGCGTCTCGTACTATGGCTACACCTTC. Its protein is CAWKGVSYYGYTF.

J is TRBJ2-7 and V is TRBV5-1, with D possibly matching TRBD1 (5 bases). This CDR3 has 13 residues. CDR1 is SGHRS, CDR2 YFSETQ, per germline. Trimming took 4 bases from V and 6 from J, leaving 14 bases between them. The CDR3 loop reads CASSPDTATEQYF. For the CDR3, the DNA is TGCGCCAGCAGCCCGGACACAGCCACCGAGCAGTACTTC.